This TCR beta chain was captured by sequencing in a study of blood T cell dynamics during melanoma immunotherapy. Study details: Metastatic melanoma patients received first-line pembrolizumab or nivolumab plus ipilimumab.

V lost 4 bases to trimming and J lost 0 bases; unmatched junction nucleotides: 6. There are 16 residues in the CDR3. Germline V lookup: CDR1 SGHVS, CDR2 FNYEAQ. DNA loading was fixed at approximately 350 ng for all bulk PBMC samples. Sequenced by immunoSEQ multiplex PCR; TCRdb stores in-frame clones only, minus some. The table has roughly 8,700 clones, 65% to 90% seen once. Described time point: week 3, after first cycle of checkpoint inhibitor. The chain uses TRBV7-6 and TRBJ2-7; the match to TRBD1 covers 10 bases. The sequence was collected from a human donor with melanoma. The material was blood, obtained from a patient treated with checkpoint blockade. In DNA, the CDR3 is TGTGCCAGCAGCTACCCGGGACAGGGGAACTCCTACGAGCAGTACTTC. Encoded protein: CASSYPGQGNSYEQYF. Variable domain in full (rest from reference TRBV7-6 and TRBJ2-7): GAGVSQSPRYKVTKRGQDVALRCDPISGHVSLYWYRQALGQGPEFLTYFNYEAQQDKSGLPNDRFSAERPEGSISTLTIQRTEQRDSAMYRCASSYPGQGNSYEQYFGPGTRLTVT.